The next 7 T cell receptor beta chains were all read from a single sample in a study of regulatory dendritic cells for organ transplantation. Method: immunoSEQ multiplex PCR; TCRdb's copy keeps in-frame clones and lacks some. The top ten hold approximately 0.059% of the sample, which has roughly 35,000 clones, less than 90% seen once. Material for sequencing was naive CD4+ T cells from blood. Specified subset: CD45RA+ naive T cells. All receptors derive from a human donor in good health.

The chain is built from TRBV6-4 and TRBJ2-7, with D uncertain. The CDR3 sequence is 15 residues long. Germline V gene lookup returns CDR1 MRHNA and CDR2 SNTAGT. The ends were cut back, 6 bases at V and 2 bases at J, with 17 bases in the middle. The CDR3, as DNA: TGTGCCAGCAGACAACCAGAGATGATCCCCTACGAGCAGTACTTC. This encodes CASRQPEMIPYEQYF.

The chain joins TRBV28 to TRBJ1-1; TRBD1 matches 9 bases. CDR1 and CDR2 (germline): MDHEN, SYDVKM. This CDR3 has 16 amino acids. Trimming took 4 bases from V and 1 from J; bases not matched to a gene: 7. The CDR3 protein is CASSSVGTGRNTEAFF. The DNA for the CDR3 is TGTGCCAGCAGTTCAGTCGGGACAGGGAGGAACACTGAAGCTTTCTTT. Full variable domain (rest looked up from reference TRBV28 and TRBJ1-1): DVKVTQSSRYLVKRTGEKVFLECVQDMDHENMFWYRQDPGLGLRLIYFSYDVKMKEKGDIPEGYSVSREKKERFSLILESASTNQTSMYLCASSSVGTGRNTEAFFGQGTRLTVV.

Written as DNA, the CDR3 is TGTGCCAGCAGCGAGGCGGGTAGGGGCTACGAGCAGTACTTC. It specifies CASSEAGRGYEQYF. The rearrangement uses TRBV11-3 and TRBJ2-7, with D possibly being TRBD1 or TRBD2 (5 bases each). The CDR3 sequence is 14 residues long. Germline CDR1 SGHNT, CDR2 YENEEA. V lost 5 bases and J lost 3, with 14 bases in between. Drawing the rest from reference TRBV11-3 and TRBJ2-7, the complete variable domain is EAGVVQSPRYKIIEKKQPVAFWCNPISGHNTLYWYLQNLGQGPELLIRYENEEAVDDSQLPKDRFSAERLKGVDSTLKIQPAELGDSAVYLCASSEAGRGYEQYFGPGTRLTVT.

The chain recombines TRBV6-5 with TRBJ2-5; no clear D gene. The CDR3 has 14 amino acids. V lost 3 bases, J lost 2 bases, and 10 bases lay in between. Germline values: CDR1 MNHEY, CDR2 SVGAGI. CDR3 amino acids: CASSYGRWQETQYF. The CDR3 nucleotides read TGTGCCAGCAGTTATGGAAGGTGGCAAGAGACCCAGTACTTC.

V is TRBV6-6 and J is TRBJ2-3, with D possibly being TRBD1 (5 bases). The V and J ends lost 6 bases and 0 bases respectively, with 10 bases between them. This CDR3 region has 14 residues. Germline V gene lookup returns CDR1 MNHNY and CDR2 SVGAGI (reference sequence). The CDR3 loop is CASSRTTSTDTQYF. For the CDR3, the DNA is TGTGCCAGCAGCCGGACAACTAGCACAGATACGCAGTATTTT.

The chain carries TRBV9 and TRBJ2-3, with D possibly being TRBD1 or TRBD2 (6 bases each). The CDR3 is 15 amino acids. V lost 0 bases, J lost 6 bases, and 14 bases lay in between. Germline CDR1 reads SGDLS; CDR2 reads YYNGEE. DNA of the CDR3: TGTGCCAGCAGCGTAGTGCCGGGGGCTGCCGATACGCAGTATTTT. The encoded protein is CASSVVPGAADTQYF.

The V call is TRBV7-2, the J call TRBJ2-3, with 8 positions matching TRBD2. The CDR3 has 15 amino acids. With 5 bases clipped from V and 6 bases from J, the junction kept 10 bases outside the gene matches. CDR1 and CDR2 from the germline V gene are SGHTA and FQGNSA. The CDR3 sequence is CASSRGGYSTDTQYF. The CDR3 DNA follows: TGTGCCAGCAGCCGGGGGGGGTATAGTACGGATACGCAGTATTTT.